Listed below are T cell receptor beta chains from one sample, sequenced in a study of OX40 agonist ivuxolimab in advanced cancers. Libraries were prepared by immunoSEQ multiplex PCR; TCRdb keeps only in-frame clonotypes and omits some of them. The sample carries 95,000 to 100,000 clones, around 83% recorded once. This material consisted of CD4+ or CD8+ T cells sorted from blood, taken in a trial of the OX40 agonist ivuxolimab. The receptor set was obtained from an adult with an advanced solid tumor such as melanoma, head and neck, liver or kidney cancer. The CDR3 runs from the conserved cysteine through the conserved F or W. A D gene is named only where the DNA matches it firmly. Where a row states a size, it is once, few, many or the class of an expanded clone; other rows omit it.

d_call: -; v_call: TRBV6-5; clone_size: many; j_call: TRBJ2-7; cdr3_nt: TGTGCCAGCAGGCACCAAAGCCACTATGAGCAGTACTTC; cdr3_aa: CASRHQSHYEQYF
d_call: -; v_call: TRBV7-7; clone_size: -; j_call: TRBJ2-3; cdr3_nt: TGTGCCAGCAGCGCCCAGGGAGTAAGTCAGTTGGCAGATACGCAGTATTTT; cdr3_aa: CASSAQGVSQLADTQYF
d_call: -; v_call: TRBV5-4; clone_size: -; j_call: TRBJ2-1; cdr3_nt: TGTGCCAGCAGCACCTACTGGGACGGCGAGCAGTTCTTC; cdr3_aa: CASSTYWDGEQFF
d_call: -; v_call: TRBV2; clone_size: -; j_call: TRBJ2-5; cdr3_nt: TGTGCCAGCAGGGGGAGTGAGACCCAGTACTTC; cdr3_aa: CASRGSETQYF
d_call: TRBD2; v_call: TRBV7-9; clone_size: -; j_call: TRBJ2-1; cdr3_nt: TGTGCCAGCACCAGCGGGGCGAGGTACAATGAGCAGTTCTTC; cdr3_aa: CASTSGARYNEQFF
d_call: -; v_call: TRBV4-3; clone_size: -; j_call: TRBJ2-3; cdr3_nt: TGCGCCAGCAGCCGTGAAGATGGGGGGAAGGATACGCAGTATTTT; cdr3_aa: CASSREDGGKDTQYF
d_call: TRBD2; v_call: TRBV29-1; clone_size: -; j_call: TRBJ2-5; cdr3_nt: TGCAGCGTTGGTGGGGGAGGGGAGACCCAGTACTTC; cdr3_aa: CSVGGGGETQYF
d_call: -; v_call: TRBV5-6; clone_size: -; j_call: TRBJ2-4; cdr3_nt: TGTGCCAGCAGCTTGAGTACAGCGGTAGCCAAAAACATTCAGTACTTC; cdr3_aa: CASSLSTAVAKNIQYF
d_call: TRBD2; v_call: TRBV18; clone_size: -; j_call: TRBJ2-1; cdr3_nt: TGTGCCAGCTCACCACCGGGCAGGCGGGGGGGCTTCTACAATGAGCAGTTCTTC; cdr3_aa: CASSPPGRRGGFYNEQFF
d_call: -; v_call: TRBV4-2; clone_size: -; j_call: TRBJ1-2; cdr3_nt: TGTGCCAGCAGCCAAATTACAGGGCTTGGCTATGGCTACACCTTC; cdr3_aa: CASSQITGLGYGYTF
d_call: -; v_call: TRBV19; clone_size: -; j_call: TRBJ2-7; cdr3_nt: TGTGCCAGTAGCCCCGGAGGGGTCCCGACACGTGGGTACGAGCAGTACTTC; cdr3_aa: CASSPGGVPTRGYEQYF
d_call: -; v_call: TRBV9; clone_size: few; j_call: TRBJ1-1; cdr3_nt: TGTGCCAGCAGCGTAGTTACAGGCGGGACTGAAGCTTTCTTT; cdr3_aa: CASSVVTGGTEAFF
d_call: -; v_call: TRBV20-1; clone_size: -; j_call: TRBJ1-2; cdr3_nt: TGCAGTGCTGAGTATGAGGATGGCTACACCTTC; cdr3_aa: CSAEYEDGYTF
d_call: TRBD2; v_call: TRBV19; clone_size: few; j_call: TRBJ2-4; cdr3_nt: TGTGCCAGTAGTATAGGAGGGCCACTAGCGGGAGGACCCAAAAACATTCAGTACTTC; cdr3_aa: CASSIGGPLAGGPKNIQYF
d_call: -; v_call: TRBV29-1; clone_size: -; j_call: TRBJ1-3; cdr3_nt: TGCAGCGCCGACAGACTCTCTGGAAACACCATATATTTT; cdr3_aa: CSADRLSGNTIYF
d_call: TRBD1; v_call: TRBV5-1; clone_size: -; j_call: TRBJ2-3; cdr3_nt: TGCGCCAGCAGCTCAGTAGGGGGCCTAAGCACAGATACGCAGTATTTT; cdr3_aa: CASSSVGGLSTDTQYF
d_call: -; v_call: TRBV27; clone_size: -; j_call: TRBJ1-6; cdr3_nt: TGTGCCAGCAGTTCGCACGGGACTGCGAGGAATTCACCCCTCCACTTT; cdr3_aa: CASSSHGTARNSPLHF
d_call: -; v_call: TRBV9; clone_size: -; j_call: TRBJ2-5; cdr3_nt: TGTGCCAGCAGCGTAGGTGGGTCCGGAGGGGAGACCCAGTACTTC; cdr3_aa: CASSVGGSGGETQYF
d_call: -; v_call: TRBV5-1; clone_size: -; j_call: TRBJ2-1; cdr3_nt: TGCGCCAGCAGCTCCTTAACCGGACTCCCCTACAATGAGCAGTTCTTC; cdr3_aa: CASSSLTGLPYNEQFF
d_call: -; v_call: TRBV12-1; clone_size: -; j_call: TRBJ1-2; cdr3_nt: TGTGCCAGCAGCTTTCGTCGGCGGGACAGCGGCTACACCTTC; cdr3_aa: CASSFRRRDSGYTF
d_call: -; v_call: TRBV11-2; clone_size: -; j_call: TRBJ1-5; cdr3_nt: TGTGCCAGCAGCGTGGGACCGGGTTTTTCTCAGCCCCAGCATTTT; cdr3_aa: CASSVGPGFSQPQHF
d_call: -; v_call: TRBV9; clone_size: -; j_call: TRBJ1-5; cdr3_nt: TGTGCCAGCAGCGTAGAGTTGACAGCGAATAGCAATCAGCCCCAGCATTTT; cdr3_aa: CASSVELTANSNQPQHF
d_call: -; v_call: TRBV27; clone_size: few; j_call: TRBJ1-5; cdr3_nt: TGTGCCAGCAGGGCGAGCGGAAGCAATCAGCCCCAGCATTTT; cdr3_aa: CASRASGSNQPQHF
d_call: -; v_call: TRBV14; clone_size: few; j_call: TRBJ1-1; cdr3_nt: TGTGCCAGCAGCCGGACCGCGAACACTGAAGCTTTCTTT; cdr3_aa: CASSRTANTEAFF
d_call: -; v_call: TRBV18; clone_size: -; j_call: TRBJ1-2; cdr3_nt: TGTGCCAGCTCACGTCGGGAACAAGGGCGGTATGGCTACACCTTC; cdr3_aa: CASSRREQGRYGYTF
d_call: TRBD1; v_call: TRBV6-5; clone_size: -; j_call: TRBJ1-2; cdr3_nt: TGTGCCAGCAGTCGCAAACAGGGGGCGCTGGGCTACACCTTC; cdr3_aa: CASSRKQGALGYTF
d_call: -; v_call: TRBV28; clone_size: -; j_call: TRBJ2-7; cdr3_nt: TGTGCCAGCAGTTTGGGGACGTTGAGGTACGAGCAGTACTTC; cdr3_aa: CASSLGTLRYEQYF
d_call: -; v_call: TRBV11-3; clone_size: -; j_call: TRBJ2-1; cdr3_nt: TGTGCCAGCAGCACCCGGACTGCCCCCAATGAGCAGTTCTTC; cdr3_aa: CASSTRTAPNEQFF
d_call: TRBD2; v_call: TRBV5-4; clone_size: -; j_call: TRBJ2-2; cdr3_nt: TGTGCCAGCAGCTTGATTGGCGGGAGCCAGAGAAGTAACACCGGGGAGCTGTTTTTT; cdr3_aa: CASSLIGGSQRSNTGELFF
d_call: TRBD1; v_call: TRBV19; clone_size: -; j_call: TRBJ2-2; cdr3_nt: TGTGCCAGTAGTAGGGGACAGGTGAACACCGGGGAGCTGTTTTTT; cdr3_aa: CASSRGQVNTGELFF
d_call: TRBD1; v_call: TRBV6-5; clone_size: -; j_call: TRBJ1-6; cdr3_nt: TGTGCCAGCCAACAGGGGTTGGGTTCACCCCTCCACTTT; cdr3_aa: CASQQGLGSPLHF